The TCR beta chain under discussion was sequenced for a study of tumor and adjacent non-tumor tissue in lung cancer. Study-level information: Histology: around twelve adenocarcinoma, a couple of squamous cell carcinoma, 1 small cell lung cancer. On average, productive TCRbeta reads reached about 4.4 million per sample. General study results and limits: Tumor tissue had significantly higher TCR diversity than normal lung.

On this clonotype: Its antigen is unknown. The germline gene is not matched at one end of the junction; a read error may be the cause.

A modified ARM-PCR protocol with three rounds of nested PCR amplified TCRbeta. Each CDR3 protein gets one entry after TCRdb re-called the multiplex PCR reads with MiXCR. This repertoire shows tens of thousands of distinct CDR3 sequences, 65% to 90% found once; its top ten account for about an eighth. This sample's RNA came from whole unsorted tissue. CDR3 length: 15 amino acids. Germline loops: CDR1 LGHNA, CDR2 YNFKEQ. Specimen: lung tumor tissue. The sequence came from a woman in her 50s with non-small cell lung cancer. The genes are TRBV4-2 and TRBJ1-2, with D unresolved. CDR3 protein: CASSQDPEGTYGYTF. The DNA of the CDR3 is TGCGCCAGCAGCCAAGATCCGGAAGGCACCTATGGCTACACCTTC.